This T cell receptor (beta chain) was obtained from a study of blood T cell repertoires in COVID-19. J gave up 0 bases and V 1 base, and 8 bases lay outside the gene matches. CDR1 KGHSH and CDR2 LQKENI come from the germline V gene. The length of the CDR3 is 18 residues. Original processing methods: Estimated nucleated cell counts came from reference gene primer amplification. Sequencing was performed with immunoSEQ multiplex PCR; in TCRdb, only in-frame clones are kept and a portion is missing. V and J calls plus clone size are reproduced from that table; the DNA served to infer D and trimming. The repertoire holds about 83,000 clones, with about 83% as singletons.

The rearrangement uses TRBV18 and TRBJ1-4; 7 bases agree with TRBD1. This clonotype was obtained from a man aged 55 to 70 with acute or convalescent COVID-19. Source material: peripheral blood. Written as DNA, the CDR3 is TGTGCCAGCTCACCACGAATAGGGACAGTCGCAACTAATGAAAAACTGTTTTTT. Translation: CASSPRIGTVATNEKLFF.